This TCR beta chain was obtained from a study of long-term antiretroviral therapy in people with HIV. To note about this clone: The target antigen is unknown.

Every specimen provided about 1-10 million cryopreserved PBMC before DNA extraction took place. Points from the study as a whole: Drawn between about 2003 and 2017, the blood was possibly obtained under older ART regimens. Diversity measured after ART increased yet remained under transplant donor controls.

Runs used v3.0 of the immunoSEQ assay and were done at survey level. Produced via immunoSEQ multiplex PCR; TCRdb's table is partial and in-frame only. The profile covers about 27,000 clones, with roughly 80% appearing a single time and approximately 10% taken by the ten largest. The sequenced sample was unsorted PBMCs, obtained 3 years after starting antiretroviral therapy. This TCR came from a man aged 35 to 55 with HIV.

CDR3 residues: CASSARPSTDTQYF. CDR3 coding DNA: TGTGCCAGCAGTGCACGCCCTAGCACAGATACGCAGTATTTT. The V and J genes are TRBV6-1 and TRBJ2-3; the D is unclear. V dropped 4 bases and J dropped 0 bases, with 8 bases sitting between them. The length of the CDR3 is 14 residues. Germline V gene lookup returns CDR1 MNHNS and CDR2 SASEGT.